This TCR beta chain was retrieved from a study of CD8 T cells in Susac syndrome (dated by TCRdb to the late 2010s). Background for the entire study: Repertoire sequencing was used to test whether CD8+ T cell activation and differentiation in Susac syndrome was antigen driven. The study compared CD8+ T cell repertoire clonality among around 11 healthy donors, about 14 Susac syndrome patients and some 16 multiple sclerosis patients. Overall results and qualifications from the work: The number of individuals in the TCR sequencing and HLA analysis was recognized as being relatively small.

The germline V gene (reference sequence) specifies MNHEY as CDR1 and SMNVEV as CDR2. V loses 3 bases, J loses 2 bases, and the germline ends lie 7 bases apart. Spanning cysteine to phenylalanine, the CDR3 consists of 13 amino acids. Only the CDR3 DNA stays, 39 bases, in frame from base 1. RNA was extracted using the RNeasy kit, and about 0.5 to 1 microgram was reverse transcribed with random hexamers. The immunoSEQ multiplex PCR assay, covering 54 Vbeta and 13 Jbeta segments, was used to amplify TCR beta CDR3 regions. PCR amplification bias was corrected by using a synthetic template baseline for primer optimization and computational correction. The authors' pipeline ran thus. Reads were assigned to V, D and J genes according to IMGT and analyzed in immunoSEQ Analyzer, with only productive sequences retained. To calculate clonality, Shannon entropy was normalized by log2 of the number of productive unique sequences and then subtracted from one. Public and private clones were assessed among the 100 most prevalent clones of each patient and control. Clones were defined as Susac-specific when absent from the healthy and MS cohorts, from approximately 970 published viral clones and from other ImmuneACCESS disease sequences. TCRdb trimmed public reads at Q25 via fastp, called clones via MiXCR and kept in-frame beta chains. Each entry is one CDR3 protein sequence, shown with its most common DNA and genes. The V and J calls and clone size come from TCRdb's table, not from the authors' own analysis. The sample table holds around 46,000 distinct CDR3 sequences, of which 80% to 95% were seen once. Less than 0.55% of the sample is held by the ten biggest clonotypes.

Peripheral blood CD8+ and CD4+ T cells from healthy donors, Susac syndrome patients and multiple sclerosis patients were profiled using high-throughput TCR beta sequencing. Healthy donors were included as age- and sex-matched controls. Bulk CD8+ and CD4+ T cells were purified by magnetic negative isolation, whereas CD8+ TEMRA cells were enriched by FACS. Blood was collected in EDTA tubes and processed within 24 hours, with PBMCs isolated through density gradient centrifugation. PBMCs intended for TCR sequencing were frozen in liquid nitrogen and were later thawed in a 37 degrees C water bath. The sorted or isolated CD4+, CD8+ and CD8+ TEMRA cells had a purity of 90% or higher. As for this clonotype: Its binding antigen is unknown. There are no base qualities to consult, and no much larger clone falls within one base.

This receptor was identified in a human donor in good health. The chain uses TRBV27 and TRBJ1-1; the D gene assignment is ambiguous. The sample taken for sequencing was CD8+ T cells from PBMCs. The nucleotide sequence reads as follows: TGTGCCAGCAGTTTTAAGGGAAACACTGAAGCTTTCTTT. Its protein product is CASSFKGNTEAFF.